These 16 T cell receptor beta chains originate from one sample sequenced in a study of cytomegalovirus exposure and HLA in healthy donors (dated by TCRdb to about 2017). Libraries were built with the immunoSEQ multiplex PCR assay. The multiplex PCR relied on a mix of 60 forward primers for TCR Vbeta segments and 13 reverse primers for TCR Jbeta segments. The table comes from immuneACCESS by way of TCRdb, which keeps in-frame sequences with V and J called. Part of the clones is missing from these tables; in studies checked, under half for an unresolved V gene and the rest for unknown reasons. Counted in this sample were about 120,000 clones; 79% of them appeared once. Together, the top ten hold 3.5% to 5% of the sample. The specimen was PBMCs. The receptors were sampled from a man in his thirties or forties in good health and CMV-seropositive.

V usage is TRBV28 and J usage is TRBJ2-5; perhaps TRBD2 as D (5 bases). From germline, CDR1 is MDHEN and CDR2 SYDVKM. Trimming pared 8 bases from V and 3 bases from J, leaving 13 bases between. The CDR3 contains 13 residues. The CDR3 sequence: CASCLAGKETQYF. The CDR3 nucleotides read TGTGCCAGCTGTCTCGCCGGGAAAGAGACCCAGTACTTC.

The CDR3 DNA reads as TGTGCCAGCAGTGGGGGAGGGGTTCCTAGCAATCAGCCCCAGCATTTT. This encodes CASSGGGVPSNQPQHF. The chain couples TRBV5-8 to TRBJ1-5; D possibly corresponds to TRBD1 (5 bases). The CDR3 covers 16 residues. CDR1 and CDR2 from the germline V gene are SGHTS and YDEGEE. Trimming removed 5 bases at V and 0 bases at J, with 15 bases between.

V is TRBV9 and J is TRBJ2-1; perhaps TRBD2 as D (6 bases). Trimming removed 3 bases from V and 3 bases from J, with 13 bases in between. The CDR3 extends over 15 amino acids. The germline V gene has CDR1 SGDLS and CDR2 YYNGEE. The CDR3 sequence: CASSETGLDYNEQFF. CDR3 in DNA: TGTGCCAGCAGCGAAACGGGACTCGACTACAATGAGCAGTTCTTC.

The V and J genes are TRBV27 and TRBJ1-1; no clear D gene. Germline CDR1 and CDR2: MNHEY and SMNVEV (reference sequence). V shed 4 bases and J shed 2 bases, with 14 bases lying between them. This CDR3 spans 15 amino acids. CDR3 bases: TGTGCCAGCAGTTACGACGCCAGGACTAACACTGAAGCTTTCTTT. Amino acids: CASSYDARTNTEAFF.

The chain couples TRBV5-6 to TRBJ2-3; 8 bases are shared with TRBD2. Germline assignment: CDR1 SGHDT and CDR2 YYEEEE. The CDR3 sequence is 14 residues long. J gave up 4 bases and V 2 bases, and 3 bases lay outside the gene matches. The CDR3 loop is CASSFSGIPDTQYF. CDR3 sequence (DNA): TGTGCCAGCAGCTTTAGCGGGATCCCAGATACGCAGTATTTT. The whole variable domain, remainder taken from reference TRBV5-6 and TRBJ2-3, is DAGVTQSPTHLIKTRGQQVTLRCSPKSGHDTVSWYQQALGQGPQFIFQYYEEEERQRGNFPDRFSGHQFPNYSSELNVNALLLGDSALYLCASSFSGIPDTQYFGPGTRLTVL.

The chain is built from TRBV6-1 and TRBJ1-2; 9 bases are shared with TRBD1. CDR1 and CDR2 from the germline V gene are MNHNS and SASEGT. The junction had 10 bases not matched to a gene; V was cut back by 5 bases and J by 6 bases. This CDR3 is 15 amino acids long. The CDR3 nucleotides are TGTGCCAGCAGTCTCCACAGGGGGCGGGATGATGGCTACACCTTC. It translates to CASSLHRGRDDGYTF.

The chain combines TRBV4-3 with TRBJ1-2; D call uncertain. Germline V gene lookup returns CDR1 LGHNA and CDR2 YSLEER. V lost 1 base, J lost 4 bases, and 13 bases lay in between. The CDR3 covers 15 residues. The CDR3 protein is CASSQVLETAYGYTF. CDR3 DNA: TGCGCCAGCAGCCAAGTTTTGGAGACGGCCTATGGCTACACCTTC.

This sequence joins TRBV6-1 and TRBJ2-5; a possible D gene is TRBD2 (5 bases). CDR1 is MNHNS and CDR2 is SASEGT in the germline V gene. This CDR3 comprises 16 residues. V was shortened by 4 bases and J by 11 bases, with 26 bases between the two germline ends. CDR3 coding DNA: TGTGCCAGCAGTGCCAAGAAAGGGCGGACCCCGTGGGAGCAGTACTTC. Its protein is CASSAKKGRTPWEQYF.

This clone was observed a few times. The chain employs TRBV6-5 and TRBJ2-7, with D hard to call. The CDR3 has 14 amino acids. Trimming shortened V by 2 bases and J by 0 bases, and 8 bases separated the two germline ends. Germline V gives CDR1 MNHEY, CDR2 SVGAGI. For the CDR3, the DNA is TGTGCCAGCAGTTACGAGGCCAGCTCCTACGAGCAGTACTTC. Amino acid sequence: CASSYEASSYEQYF.

V usage is TRBV19 and J usage is TRBJ1-2; TRBD1 aligns across 7 bases. V lost 4 bases to trimming and J lost 7 bases; unmatched junction nucleotides: 9. Germline-derived CDR1 and CDR2 are LNHDA and SQIVND (reference sequence). The CDR3 is made up of 14 amino acids. CDR3 region: CASSRYRGVGGYTF. In DNA, the CDR3 is TGTGCCAGTAGTAGGTACAGGGGAGTAGGTGGCTACACCTTC.

The chain combines TRBV10-3 with TRBJ2-7; TRBD1 aligns across 10 bases. V lost 3 bases, J lost 5 bases, and 4 bases stayed unmatched. The CDR3 is 14 amino acids. From germline, CDR1 is ENHRY and CDR2 SYGVKD. CDR3 sequence reads: CAISDSGTGDEQYF. The CDR3 coding sequence is TGTGCCATCAGTGATTCCGGGACAGGGGACGAGCAGTACTTC.

This chain uses TRBV13 with TRBJ1-2, with unresolved D. Germline CDR1 is PRHDT and CDR2 is FYEKMQ (reference sequence). This CDR3 is 14 amino acids long. The V end lost 5 bases, the J end lost 2 bases, and 12 bases lay between the germline ends. The CDR3 loop is CASSPRSGNYGYTF. CDR3 DNA sequence: TGTGCCAGCAGCCCGAGGTCTGGGAACTATGGCTACACCTTC.

The rearrangement uses TRBV29-1 and TRBJ1-1; 10 bases fit TRBD1. J was trimmed by 1 base and V by 5 bases; bases with no gene match: 1. Germline V gene data show CDR1 as SQVTM and CDR2 as ANQGSEA. The CDR3 has 13 amino acids. Here the CDR3 reads CSVWDRGNTEAFF. In DNA, the CDR3 is TGCAGCGTTTGGGACAGGGGGAACACTGAAGCTTTCTTT.

The chain employs TRBV5-4 and TRBJ1-1, with TRBD1 identical over 8 bases. Germline V lookup: CDR1 SGHNT, CDR2 YYREEE (reference sequence). The CDR3 covers 16 residues. Losses at the gene ends were 0 bases for V and 4 bases for J; bases not matched to a gene: 8. CDR3 in amino acids: CASSLGPQGAGTEAFF. The DNA of the CDR3 is TGTGCCAGCAGCTTGGGACCGCAGGGGGCAGGCACTGAAGCTTTCTTT. Full variable domain (rest looked up from reference TRBV5-4 and TRBJ1-1): ETGVTQSPTHLIKTRGQQVTLRCSSQSGHNTVSWYQQALGQGPQFIFQYYREEENGRGNFPPRFSGLQFPNYSSELNVNALELDDSALYLCASSLGPQGAGTEAFFGQGTRLTVV.

The V and J genes are TRBV5-1 and TRBJ2-5, with TRBD1 matching over 7 bases. The CDR3 consists of 14 residues. J was trimmed by 3 bases and V by 4 bases; bases with no gene match: 6. Germline values: CDR1 SGHRS, CDR2 YFSETQ. The CDR3 here is CASSEPQGKETQYF. In nucleotides, the CDR3 is TGCGCCAGCAGCGAGCCACAGGGGAAAGAGACCCAGTACTTC.

The J gene is TRBJ2-5, the V gene TRBV18; the D is unclear. Trimming stripped 2 bases from V and 0 bases from J, with 4 bases between. Germline CDR1 is KGHSH and CDR2 is LQKENI. The CDR3 extends over 13 amino acids. In nucleotides, the CDR3 is TGTGCCAGCTCACCAGGCTACCAAGAGACCCAGTACTTC. This codes for CASSPGYQETQYF.